A single sample is the source of the 13 T cell receptor beta chains below, sequenced in a study of T cell responses to AZD1222 COVID-19 vaccine. Some clones are missing from TCRdb's copy, which holds only in-frame ones; the method was immunoSEQ multiplex PCR. Of 120,000 or so clones in the sample, 84% were seen once. The sample in question was peripheral blood, obtained 28 days after the second AZD1222 dose. These receptors were collected from an adult who received the AZD1222 COVID-19 vaccine.

The table lists this clone with a few counts. This chain uses TRBV6-2 or TRBV6-3 with TRBJ1-5, with TRBD1 matching 11 bases. There are 17 residues in the CDR3. Germline lookup yields CDR1 MNHEY and CDR2 SVGEGT. V lost 4 bases, J lost 0 bases, and 5 bases stayed unmatched. The CDR3 is CASSSGQGALSNQPQHF. In DNA form, the CDR3 reads TGTGCCAGCAGTTCCGGACAGGGGGCGCTTAGCAATCAGCCCCAGCATTTT.

This rearrangement joins TRBV6-2 or TRBV6-3 to TRBJ1-6; no clear D. The CDR3 has 16 amino acids. Deletions cut 1 base from V and 5 bases from J, with 12 bases between. Per germline, CDR1 MNHEY and CDR2 SVGEGT. CDR3: CASSYWVKSDNSPLHF. DNA for the CDR3: TGTGCCAGCAGTTACTGGGTGAAGTCGGATAATTCACCCCTCCACTTT.

The rearrangement joins TRBV7-8 to TRBJ2-1; the D gene is possibly TRBD2 (7 bases). The CDR3 totals 17 residues. Germline V CDR1 and CDR2: SGHVS, FQNEAQ. The V end was cut by 3 bases, the J end by 8 bases, with 23 bases between. CDR3 region: CASSFSGRGRTLDEQFF. CDR3 bases: TGTGCCAGCAGCTTCTCGGGGCGGGGGCGTACATTGGATGAGCAGTTCTTC.

This clone was detected only a few times. The CDR3 loop is CASSPVGATNTGELFF. The DNA of the CDR3 is TGCGCCAGCAGCCCGGTGGGGGCGACTAACACCGGGGAGCTGTTTTTT. V is TRBV5-1 and J is TRBJ2-2; the D gene is possibly TRBD1 (6 bases). The V gene's germline CDR1 is SGHRS and CDR2 YFSETQ. This CDR3 spans 16 amino acids. V was trimmed by 4 bases and J by 2 bases, leaving 15 bases between them.

The chain joins TRBV9 to TRBJ1-3; D is unresolved. The CDR3 length is 16 residues. Germline V gene lookup returns CDR1 SGDLS and CDR2 YYNGEE. The V and J ends lost 0 bases and 1 base respectively, with 11 bases between them. This CDR3 is CASSVGAGISGNTIYF. As DNA, the CDR3 is TGTGCCAGCAGCGTAGGGGCGGGGATTTCTGGAAACACCATATATTTT. The complete variable domain, with remaining parts taken from reference TRBV9 and TRBJ1-3, reads DSGVTQTPKHLITATGQRVTLRCSPRSGDLSVYWYQQSLDQGLQFLIQYYNGEERAKGNILERFSAQQFPDLHSELNLSSLELGDSALYFCASSVGAGISGNTIYFGEGSWLTVV.

The V call is TRBV7-2, the J call TRBJ1-5; D is possibly TRBD1 (6 bases). Trimming took 1 base from V and 1 from J, leaving 8 bases between them. The CDR3 consists of 15 residues. Germline CDR1 SGHTA, CDR2 FQGNSA. The CDR3 loop reads CASSLEGGSNQPQHF. The CDR3 nucleotides are TGTGCCAGCAGCTTAGAAGGGGGGAGCAATCAGCCCCAGCATTTT.

The chain employs TRBV4-3 and TRBJ1-4; a possible D gene is TRBD1 (5 bases). Germline V gene data show CDR1 as LGHNA and CDR2 as YSLEER. The CDR3 runs to 15 residues. Trimming left V 1 base short and J 10 bases short, with 16 bases between. The CDR3 region has the DNA TGCGCCAGCAGCCAAGTAGGGACTCGAAAGGGAAAACTGTTTTTT. Amino acid sequence: CASSQVGTRKGKLFF.

The rearrangement uses TRBV6-5 and TRBJ2-7; no definite D call. V was pared by 6 bases and J by 0 bases, with 6 bases between. The CDR3 is 12 residues long. CDR1 and CDR2 (germline): MNHEY, SVGAGI. In DNA, the CDR3 is TGTGCCAGCAGCGGTGACTCCTACGAGCAGTACTTC. As protein: CASSGDSYEQYF.

This rearrangement joins TRBV18 to TRBJ2-2; TRBD1 might be the D (5 bases). With 6 bases removed from V and 0 bases from J, the gap between germline ends came to 14 bases. CDR3 size: 16 residues. Germline V CDR1 and CDR2: KGHSH, LQKENI. The CDR3 reads CASSEQASANTGELFF. The CDR3 nucleotides are TGTGCCAGCTCCGAACAGGCCTCCGCGAACACCGGGGAGCTGTTTTTT.

The CDR3 DNA sequence: TGCACCAGCATCCCTCATAACAGAAGGAACTATGGCTACACCTTC. It is translated as CTSIPHNRRNYGYTF. The V gene is TRBV1, the J gene TRBJ1-2; the table calls TRBD1, which could not be checked here. TRBV1 is deemed a pseudogene. This CDR3 contains 15 residues.

This clone was seen a single time. The chain employs TRBV5-1 and TRBJ1-1; D gene ambiguous. CDR1 and CDR2 from the germline V gene are SGHRS and YFSETQ. CDR3 size: 14 residues. Deletions cut 1 base from V and 3 bases from J, with 10 bases between. The CDR3 sequence: CASSLKGSDTEAFF. The CDR3 nucleotides are TGCGCCAGCAGCTTGAAAGGGTCTGACACTGAAGCTTTCTTT.

The V and J genes are TRBV11-2 and TRBJ1-2; D is possibly TRBD1 (6 bases). Per the germline V gene, CDR1 is SGHAT and CDR2 is FQNNGV. V dropped 4 bases and J dropped 4 bases, with 16 bases sitting between them. There are 15 residues in the CDR3. The CDR3 region is CASSSLGTGSYGYTF. CDR3 nucleotide sequence: TGTGCCAGCAGCTCACTAGGTACAGGGAGCTATGGCTACACCTTC.

J is TRBJ1-2 and V is TRBV29-1; 7 nucleotides line up with TRBD1. Per the germline V gene, CDR1 is SQVTM and CDR2 is ANQGSEA. The ends lost 3 bases at V and 2 bases at J; junction bases unmatched: 9. The length of the CDR3 is 15 residues. For the CDR3, the DNA is TGCAGCGTTGAGGGACAGTGGACTCTCAACTATGGCTACACCTTC. Translated: CSVEGQWTLNYGYTF.